This T cell receptor beta chain appears in the sequencing data of a study of tissue T cells after allogeneic stem cell transplantation. Study results and limitations: Across patients, clones rarely overlapped, yet motif clusters were shared tissue-specifically. TCR repertoires tracked anatomic similarity, regardless of disease or transplant status.

J gave up 7 bases and V 5 bases, and 11 bases lay outside the gene matches. There are 16 residues in the CDR3. The germline V gene encodes CDR1 SGHDT and CDR2 YYEEEE. Of note for this clone: The target antigen is unknown.

Sequencing of TCRbeta CDR3 at survey depth gave sequences and template counts. Some clones are missing from TCRdb's copy, which holds only in-frame ones; the method was immunoSEQ multiplex PCR. The table shows roughly 9,700 clones, with approximately 59% occurring only once. The material sequenced was tissue from the ileum, taken at autopsy. The V call is TRBV5-6, the J call TRBJ2-3; TRBD2 matches 12 bases. This sequence was found in a woman between 18 and 50 years old with breast cancer. CDR3 DNA sequence: TGTGCCAGCAGTTCGGTAACTAGCGGGGGGCCCTATACGCAGTATTTT. As protein: CASSSVTSGGPYTQYF. The whole variable domain, remainder taken from reference TRBV5-6 and TRBJ2-3, is DAGVTQSPTHLIKTRGQQVTLRCSPKSGHDTVSWYQQALGQGPQFIFQYYEEEERQRGNFPDRFSGHQFPNYSSELNVNALLLGDSALYLCASSSVTSGGPYTQYFGPGTRLTVL.